This T cell receptor beta chain derives from a study of identical twins. Findings and caveats of the study: One should note that invariant MAIT and iNKT cells could partly confound zero-insertion analyses.

The CDR3 is made up of 13 amino acids. The ends were cut back, 7 bases at V and 3 bases at J, with 13 bases in the middle. CDR1 MDHEN and CDR2 SYDVKM come from the germline V gene. TCRdb recomputed calls from the 5' RACE reads with MiXCR, one row per CDR3 protein. The sample carries approximately 1.8 million distinct CDR3 sequences, 25% to 35% recorded once. This clonotype was counted between two and nine times. Its antigen is unknown. The J gene is TRBJ2-7, the V gene TRBV28; D may be TRBD2 (6 bases). The source of this sequence is a newborn girl in good health. Specimen: cord blood. The CDR3 is CASKWDSDYEQYF. The CDR3 DNA reads TGTGCCAGCAAGTGGGACTCCGACTACGAGCAGTACTTC.